Sequencing of this T cell receptor (beta chain) was carried out in a study of blood T cell repertoires in COVID-19. Across the study: The United States, Italy and Spain supplied acute and convalescent COVID-19 samples. Nucleic acid was either cDNA or gDNA, and it came from T cells, B-cell-depleted T cells, or PBMCs.

Germline V gives CDR1 SEHNR, CDR2 FQNEAQ (reference sequence). CDR3 length equals 14 residues. Trimming left V 1 base short and J 4 bases short, with 10 bases between. Original processing notes: Reference gene primer amplification gave nucleated cell count estimates. Profiled with immunoSEQ multiplex PCR; TCRdb holds only in-frame clones, not every one. The DNA gave D and trimming, while V, J and clone size come from that table. The sample holds around 300,000 clones, more than 80% seen once. The receptor comes from a woman aged 40 to 55 with acute or convalescent COVID-19. Sequences were obtained from peripheral blood. The chain employs TRBV7-9 and TRBJ1-2; D is uncertain. The CDR3 spells CASSLGAVPYGYTF. In nucleotides, the CDR3 is TGTGCCAGCAGCTTAGGGGCAGTTCCCTATGGCTACACCTTC.